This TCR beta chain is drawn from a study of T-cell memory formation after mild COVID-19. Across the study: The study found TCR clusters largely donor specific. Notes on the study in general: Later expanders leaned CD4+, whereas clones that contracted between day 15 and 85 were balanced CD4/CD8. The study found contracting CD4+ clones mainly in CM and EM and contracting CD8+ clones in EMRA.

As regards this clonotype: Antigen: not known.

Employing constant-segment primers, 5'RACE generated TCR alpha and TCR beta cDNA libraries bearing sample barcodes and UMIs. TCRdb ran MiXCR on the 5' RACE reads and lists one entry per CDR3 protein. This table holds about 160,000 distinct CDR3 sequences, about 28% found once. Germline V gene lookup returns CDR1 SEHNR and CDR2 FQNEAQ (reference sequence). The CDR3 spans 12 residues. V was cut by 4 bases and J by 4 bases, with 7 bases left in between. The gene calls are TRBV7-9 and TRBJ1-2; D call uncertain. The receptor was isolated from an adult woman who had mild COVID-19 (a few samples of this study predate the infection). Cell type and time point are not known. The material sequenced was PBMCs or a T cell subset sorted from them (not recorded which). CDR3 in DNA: TGTGCCAGCAGCTCGGACGGCTATGGCTACACCTTC. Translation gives CASSSDGYGYTF.